The 31 T cell receptor beta chains below all came from one sample that was sequenced in a study of immune evolution from preneoplasia to lung adenocarcinoma. The table came from immunoSEQ multiplex PCR; TCRdb's copy has only in-frame clones and leaves some out. This table has roughly 6,000 clones, about 81% appearing once. Sequencing was carried out using FFPE invasive lung adenocarcinoma tissue. These receptors all come from a person aged 45 to 59 with lung adenocarcinoma.

This chain joins TRBV20-1 and TRBJ2-7; D is undetermined. The length of the CDR3 is 11 residues. V dropped 2 bases and J dropped 6 bases, with 8 bases sitting between them. Looked up from germline, CDR1 is DFQATT and CDR2 is SNEGSKA (reference sequence). CDR3 loop: CSARPGVEQYF. The CDR3 nucleotides are TGCAGTGCTAGACCTGGGGTCGAGCAGTACTTC.

The V gene is TRBV6-1, the J gene TRBJ1-1; D remains ambiguous. The CDR3 runs to 15 residues. CDR1 is MNHNS and CDR2 is SASEGT in the germline V gene. V lost 0 bases to trimming and J lost 1 base, with 9 bases between them. This chain's CDR3 is CASSEAETWNTEAFF. The CDR3 coding sequence is TGTGCCAGCAGTGAAGCAGAGACATGGAACACTGAAGCTTTCTTT.

This rearrangement joins TRBV11-2 to TRBJ1-3; D gene ambiguous. The CDR3 has 15 amino acids. CDR1 and CDR2 (germline): SGHAT, FQNNGV. V was pared by 2 bases and J by 0 bases, with 8 bases between. Here the CDR3 DNA reads TGTGCCAGCAGCTTATATATTGGCTCTGGAAACACCATATATTTT. Protein: CASSLYIGSGNTIYF.

The V and J genes are TRBV30 and TRBJ2-1; 12 bases fit TRBD2. Trimming cost V 1 base and J 3 bases; bases outside gene matches: 7. CDR1 is GTSNPN and CDR2 is SVGIG in the germline V gene (reference sequence). The CDR3 sequence is 17 residues long. The CDR3 sequence: CAWSASGRAVVYNEQFF. The CDR3 DNA is TGTGCCTGGAGTGCTAGCGGGAGGGCCGTGGTCTACAATGAGCAGTTCTTC.

This chain uses TRBV19 with TRBJ2-7; 12 bases align to TRBD2. V lost 6 bases, J lost 3 bases, and 6 bases stayed unmatched. CDR1 is LNHDA, CDR2 SQIVND, per germline (reference sequence). This CDR3 is 15 amino acids long. CDR3: CASSTTSGSFYEQYF. The CDR3 region has the DNA TGTGCCAGTAGCACGACTAGCGGGAGTTTCTACGAGCAGTACTTC.

The J gene is TRBJ2-2, the V gene TRBV28; D might be TRBD2 (5 bases). Trimming pared 7 bases from V and 5 bases from J, leaving 17 bases between. The V gene's germline CDR1 is MDHEN and CDR2 SYDVKM. This CDR3 comprises 15 residues. As DNA, the CDR3 is TGTGCCAGCATCACCGGACTGGTGCGAACCGGGGAGCTGTTTTTT. This codes for CASITGLVRTGELFF.

The V gene is TRBV11-2, the J gene TRBJ2-1; TRBD2 matches at 8 bases. With 7 bases clipped from V and 4 bases from J, the junction kept 6 bases outside the gene matches. The germline V gene encodes CDR1 SGHAT and CDR2 FQNNGV. This CDR3 spans 14 amino acids. The CDR3 nucleotides are TGTGCCAGCAACCCGGGACTAGGATACAATGAGCAGTTCTTC. Translated: CASNPGLGYNEQFF. The complete variable domain, with remaining parts taken from reference TRBV11-2 and TRBJ2-1, reads EAGVAQSPRYKIIEKRQSVAFWCNPISGHATLYWYQQILGQGPKLLIQFQNNGVVDDSQLPKDRFSAERLKGVDSTLKIQPAKLEDSAVYLCASNPGLGYNEQFFGPGTRLTVL.

The rearrangement links TRBV11-1 to TRBJ2-7, with no clear D. The CDR3 loop spans 15 amino acids. V lost 1 base and J lost 0, with 10 bases in between. CDR1 and CDR2 from the germline V gene are SGHAT and FQDESV (reference sequence). The CDR3 bases are TGTGCCAGCAGCTTAGGTGGGATCTCCTCCTACGAGCAGTACTTC. This codes for CASSLGGISSYEQYF.

The chain couples TRBV7-9 to TRBJ2-3; 16 positions agree with TRBD2. Germline loops: CDR1 SEHNR, CDR2 FQNEAQ (reference sequence). The CDR3 has 19 amino acids. The V and J ends lost 4 bases and 7 bases, in that order; junction bases with no gene match: 14. The CDR3 reads CASSSGLAGGPKFPYTQYF. The CDR3 DNA reads TGTGCCAGCAGCTCGGGACTAGCGGGAGGGCCTAAATTTCCTTATACGCAGTATTTT.

This clone was seen more than once but under ten times. The chain joins TRBV28 to TRBJ1-4, with 7 bases lining up with TRBD1. J gave up 10 bases and V 8 bases, and 7 bases lay outside the gene matches. The CDR3 loop spans 12 amino acids. CDR1 is MDHEN, CDR2 SYDVKM, per germline. CDR3: CASAVTGTKLFF. The CDR3 DNA sequence: TGTGCCAGCGCCGTGACAGGGACAAAACTGTTTTTT.

The V and J genes are TRBV5-5 and TRBJ2-7; D not resolved. The CDR3 is 16 amino acids. The V and J ends lost 1 base and 0 bases respectively, with 14 bases between them. Germline CDR1 reads SGHKS; CDR2 reads YYEKEE (reference sequence). The CDR3 region is CASSLSGRMSSYEQYF. The CDR3 DNA reads as TGTGCCAGCAGCTTGAGTGGGCGGATGAGCTCCTACGAGCAGTACTTC.

The V gene is TRBV14, the J gene TRBJ2-3, with D possibly TRBD2 on 5 matching bases. In germline, CDR1 is SGHDN, CDR2 FVKESK. Trimming left V 1 base short and J 10 bases short, with 12 bases between. The CDR3 runs 13 residues. The CDR3 sequence is CASSQVGRLSQYF. CDR3 DNA sequence: TGTGCCAGCAGCCAAGTTGGACGACTATCGCAGTATTTT.

This clone appeared a single time. The rearrangement uses TRBV21-1 and TRBJ2-1; no check of the table's D call, TRBD1, against the DNA was made. TRBV21-1 is a known pseudogene. CDR3 size: 16 residues. CDR3 nucleotides: TGTGCCAGCAGCAAACGACAGGGGGCGTCCTACAATGAGCAGTTCTTC. Encoded protein: CASSKRQGASYNEQFF.

This chain uses TRBV11-3 with TRBJ2-3; tentatively, D is TRBD1 (6 bases). The germline V and J ends were trimmed by 1 base and 7 bases, with 6 bases remaining between them. CDR1 and CDR2 (germline): SGHNT, YENEEA. CDR3 length: 12 residues. CDR3 protein: CASSLGGHTQYF. The DNA of the CDR3 is TGTGCCAGCAGCTTAGGGGGGCATACGCAGTATTTT.

V is TRBV19 and J is TRBJ1-5, with unresolved D. The V and J ends lost 1 base and 7 bases respectively, with 8 bases between them. Germline V gives CDR1 LNHDA, CDR2 SQIVND (reference sequence). This CDR3 contains 13 residues. Here the CDR3 DNA reads TGTGCCAGTAGTATAGGGACCCGGCAGCCCCAGCATTTT. Translating gives CASSIGTRQPQHF.

V is TRBV7-2 and J is TRBJ2-1; D is unresolved. V was clipped by 4 bases and J by 8 bases, with 9 bases between them. The CDR3 consists of 12 residues. Looked up from germline, CDR1 is SGHTA and CDR2 is FQGNSA. The CDR3 sequence is CASSSSAHEQFF. In nucleotides, the CDR3 is TGTGCCAGCAGCTCCAGCGCACATGAGCAGTTCTTC.

The chain couples TRBV29-1 to TRBJ2-2, with no clear D. Germline CDR1 is SQVTM and CDR2 is ANQGSEA. V was clipped by 6 bases and J by 4 bases, with 6 bases between them. The CDR3 runs 11 residues. The CDR3 coding sequence is TGCAGCGTAAGAAGCACCGGGGAGCTGTTTTTT. Translation: CSVRSTGELFF.

The gene calls are TRBV5-4 and TRBJ2-7; TRBD2 is a possible D gene (6 bases). The CDR3 covers 18 residues. Germline assignment: CDR1 SGHNT and CDR2 YYREEE (reference sequence). Trimming cost V 0 bases and J 5 bases, with 24 bases left between them. CDR3 DNA: TGTGCCAGCAGCTTGGCAGTTTGGACCGGCGGGGCGGTCCACGAGCAGTACTTC. This translates into CASSLAVWTGGAVHEQYF. The variable domain in full, completed from reference TRBV5-4 and TRBJ2-7, reads ETGVTQSPTHLIKTRGQQVTLRCSSQSGHNTVSWYQQALGQGPQFIFQYYREEENGRGNFPPRFSGLQFPNYSSELNVNALELDDSALYLCASSLAVWTGGAVHEQYFGPGTRLTVT.

In its sample, this clone was seen once. The CDR3 is CASSLTEAVAPHNEQFF. For the CDR3, the DNA is TGTGCCAGCAGCTTGACCGAAGCCGTAGCGCCTCACAATGAGCAGTTCTTC. The rearrangement uses TRBV7-9 and TRBJ2-1; D perhaps matches TRBD2 (5 bases). Per germline, CDR1 SEHNR and CDR2 FQNEAQ (reference sequence). This CDR3 has 17 amino acids. V was clipped by 3 bases and J by 5 bases, with 20 bases between them.

By share, this clone ranks as large (0.1 to 1%). This rearrangement joins TRBV19 to TRBJ2-7; 11 bases are shared with TRBD1. The CDR3 contains 13 residues. The V and J ends lost 7 bases and 6 bases, in that order; junction bases with no gene match: 5. Germline loops: CDR1 LNHDA, CDR2 SQIVND (reference sequence). The CDR3 nucleotides read TGTGCCAGTACCTGGACAGGGGGCGCCGAGCAGTACTTC. Encoded protein: CASTWTGGAEQYF.

The gene calls are TRBV28 and TRBJ2-1; tentatively, D is TRBD1 or TRBD2 (5 bases each). CDR1 is MDHEN and CDR2 is SYDVKM in the germline V gene. V was cut by 5 bases and J by 8 bases, with 7 bases left in between. CDR3 size: 11 residues. In nucleotides, the CDR3 is TGTGCCAGCAGTCCGGGGCATGAGCAGTTCTTC. Protein: CASSPGHEQFF.

The chain joins TRBV2 to TRBJ2-7, with 8 bases lining up with TRBD1. CDR3 length equals 13 residues. J was trimmed by 5 bases and V by 6 bases; bases with no gene match: 6. Germline V gene data show CDR1 as SNHLY and CDR2 as FYNNEI. The CDR3, as DNA: TGTGCCAGCAGAGAGACAGGGGTTCACGAGCAGTACTTC. It specifies CASRETGVHEQYF.

This clone counts as medium-sized. Other DNA sequences from this sample encode an identical CDR3 as well. This chain links TRBV28 with TRBJ2-7, with 8 nucleotides matching TRBD1. Trimming cost V 8 bases and J 4 bases; bases outside gene matches: 7. Germline CDR1 MDHEN, CDR2 SYDVKM. The CDR3 is made up of 13 amino acids. CDR3 sequence (DNA): TGTGCCAGCCGAACAGGGGGAAGGTACGAGCAGTACTTC. Residues: CASRTGGRYEQYF.

The CDR3 is CASSPVTSGYEQYF. CDR3 nucleotides: TGTGCCAGCAGCCCTGTGACTAGCGGCTACGAGCAGTACTTC. The chain has TRBV7-4 and TRBJ2-7, with 9 bases matching TRBD2. The CDR3 spans 14 residues. Germline V gene data show CDR1 as SGHVT and CDR2 as SQSDAQ. V trimming: 5 bases; J trimming: 3 bases; junction bases outside the gene matches: 5.

This clone was picked up one time. This sequence joins TRBV19 and TRBJ2-7, with TRBD1 identical over 7 bases. The V gene's germline CDR1 is LNHDA and CDR2 SQIVND (reference sequence). This CDR3 has 15 residues. Trimming took 6 bases from V and 0 from J; bases not matched to a gene: 8. In nucleotides, the CDR3 is TGTGCCAGTAGCAACGACAGGGTAAGCTCCTACGAGCAGTACTTC. Protein: CASSNDRVSSYEQYF.

The chain uses TRBV5-1 and TRBJ2-7, with D maybe TRBD2 (5 bases). The germline V gene encodes CDR1 SGHRS and CDR2 YFSETQ. Between the trimmed V and J ends, which lost 5 bases and 0 bases, there was a span of 18 bases. The CDR3 loop spans 16 amino acids. The CDR3 nucleotides are TGCGCCAGCAGTCCAATAACGGACTTGAACTCCTACGAGCAGTACTTC. The encoded protein is CASSPITDLNSYEQYF.

DNA for the CDR3: TGCGCCAGCAGCCAACAACAGAGCAGCTATGGCTACACCTTC. This sequence encodes CASSQQQSSYGYTF. V usage is TRBV4-3 and J usage is TRBJ1-2; unclear D gene. V lost 2 bases, J lost 4 bases, and 11 bases lay in between. Germline CDR1 LGHNA, CDR2 YSLEER. This CDR3 contains 14 residues.

This clone was counted a few times. This chain links TRBV6-6 with TRBJ1-1; D unclear. CDR1 MNHNY and CDR2 SVGAGI come from the germline V gene (reference sequence). CDR3 length: 14 residues. Trimming cost V 5 bases and J 1 base, with 11 bases left between them. CDR3 loop: CASSRGGGNTEAFF. In DNA, the CDR3 is TGTGCCAGCAGTCGAGGTGGAGGGAACACTGAAGCTTTCTTT.

This chain's CDR3 is CASSPGGPGNTIYF. In DNA, the CDR3 is TGCGCCAGCAGCCCAGGGGGGCCTGGAAACACCATATATTTT. V is TRBV4-1 and J is TRBJ1-3; 7 nucleotides align to TRBD1. Germline V gene lookup returns CDR1 MGHRA and CDR2 YSYEKL. V dropped 4 bases and J dropped 2; count of bases not matched to a gene: 2. The CDR3 covers 14 residues.

V usage is TRBV18 and J usage is TRBJ2-1; possibly TRBD2 for D (5 bases). CDR1 is KGHSH, CDR2 LQKENI, per germline. With 0 bases removed from V and 3 bases from J, the gap between germline ends came to 12 bases. The CDR3 sequence is 16 residues long. DNA for the CDR3: TGTGCCAGCTCACCACCTTCGGGGTCCTTCTACAATGAGCAGTTCTTC. It codes for CASSPPSGSFYNEQFF.

In this sample, this clone turned up once. The V gene is TRBV14, the J gene TRBJ1-5; 7 bases are shared with TRBD1. J was trimmed by 11 bases and V by 4 bases; bases with no gene match: 8. Germline V CDR1 and CDR2: SGHDN, FVKESK. This CDR3 is 13 amino acids long. The CDR3 protein is CASSLKQGLTQHF. CDR3 coding DNA: TGTGCCAGCAGCCTTAAACAGGGGCTGACCCAGCATTTT.